The 31 T cell receptor beta chains listed next were all sequenced from one sample in a study of T cells in Graves' hyperthyroidism and ophthalmopathy. From RNA transcripts, TCR beta CDR3 regions were amplified. The TCR CDR3 first-round RT-PCR relied on the HTBI primer set. TCRdb re-analysed the multiplex PCR reads in MiXCR, keeping a single row per CDR3 protein. The sample lists hundreds of thousands of distinct CDR3 sequences, roughly 13% occurring once. The material sequenced was blood. These TCRs come from a woman aged 18-35 years with Graves' hyperthyroidism.

Turning to this clonotype: A much larger clone differs from this one at a single base, so this may be a read error. The chain joins TRBV9 to TRBJ2-1; D unclear. Gene TRBJ2-7 matches the end of the DNA better, so the J call may be wrong. The CDR3 sequence is 16 residues long. Germline V gives CDR1 SGDLS, CDR2 YYNGEE. Here the CDR3 DNA reads TGTGCCAGCAGCGTAGGCCGGGTGAGCTCCTACAATGAGCAGTACTTC. Amino acids: CASSVGRVSSYNEQYF.

There are many counts of this clonotype. The chain couples TRBV6-6 to TRBJ2-3; perhaps D is TRBD1 or TRBD2 (7 bases each). This CDR3 has 19 residues. Trimming cost V 1 base and J 0 bases, with 20 bases left between them. CDR1 is MNHNY and CDR2 is SVGAGI in the germline V gene (reference sequence). The CDR3, as DNA: TGTGCCAGCAGTTACTTTGGGGCAGGGGGGGGTCTTAGCACAGATACGCAGTATTTT. This codes for CASSYFGAGGGLSTDTQYF.

This clonotype was counted at least ten times. CDR3 sequence: CSAGGGTGELFF. DNA of the CDR3: TGCAGTGCGGGGGGGGGGACCGGGGAGCTGTTTTTT. The rearrangement uses TRBV20-1 and TRBJ2-2; 7 bases align to TRBD2. CDR1 and CDR2 from the germline V gene are DFQATT and SNEGSKA (reference sequence). The CDR3 covers 12 residues. V was pared by 6 bases and J by 5 bases, with 3 bases of the junction left unmatched.

This clonotype appeared many times. The CDR3 here is CASSQENRGSSPLHF. CDR3 in DNA: TGTGCCAGCAGCCAAGAAAATAGGGGATCTTCACCCCTCCACTTT. The rearrangement links TRBV3-1 to TRBJ1-6; perhaps TRBD1 as D (5 bases). The germline V and J ends were trimmed by 0 bases and 9 bases, with 12 bases remaining between them. Germline CDR1 and CDR2: LGHDT and YNNKEL (reference sequence). The CDR3 length is 15 residues.

The J gene is TRBJ2-2, the V gene TRBV4-1; tentatively, D is TRBD1 (9 bases). CDR3 length: 18 amino acids. V lost 2 bases and J lost 3, with 19 bases in between. Germline CDR1 and CDR2: MGHRA and YSYEKL. CDR3 sequence (DNA): TGCGCCAGCAGCCAATCTCGGGGGGGACAGGGATACACCGGGGAGCTGTTTTTT. Amino acid sequence: CASSQSRGGQGYTGELFF.

There are many counts of this clonotype. The V and J genes are TRBV20-1 and TRBJ1-1; maybe TRBD1 (6 bases). The CDR3 is made up of 15 amino acids. Germline V gene lookup returns CDR1 DFQATT and CDR2 SNEGSKA (reference sequence). V lost 5 bases and J 4 bases, leaving 20 bases between the germline ends. CDR3 bases: TGCAGTGCTGCCCTTATCCACAGGGAGGGCACTGAAGCTTTCTTT. Its translation is CSAALIHREGTEAFF.

This clonotype was found many times. The chain uses TRBV6-2 or TRBV6-3 and TRBJ1-5, with 9 bases that match TRBD1. This CDR3 comprises 14 residues. J was trimmed by 7 bases and V by 7 bases; bases with no gene match: 8. The germline gives CDR1 MNHEY, CDR2 SVGEGT. This chain's CDR3 is CASTNRDRVQPQHF. Written as DNA, the CDR3 is TGTGCCAGCACAAACCGGGACAGGGTGCAGCCCCAGCATTTT.

This clonotype was counted many times. V is TRBV20-1 and J is TRBJ2-1; D gene uncertain. This CDR3 contains 13 residues. CDR1 DFQATT and CDR2 SNEGSKA come from the germline V gene (reference sequence). V shed 6 bases and J shed 5 bases, with 14 bases lying between them. CDR3 DNA sequence: TGCAGTGCGACCGAAACCCAGAACAATGAGCAGTTCTTC. Residues: CSATETQNNEQFF.

This clonotype was seen ten or more times. The chain combines TRBV11-2 with TRBJ1-1; TRBD1 agrees at 7 bases. The germline gives CDR1 SGHAT, CDR2 FQNNGV. With V trimmed by 4 bases and J by 11 bases, 7 bases remained unmatched. The CDR3 sequence is 12 residues long. CDR3 in DNA: TGTGCCAGCAGCTCCCTGACAGGGTGGGCTTTCTTT. As protein: CASSSLTGWAFF.

This clonotype was counted many times. The chain combines TRBV5-6 with TRBJ2-1, with TRBD2 matching 10 bases. CDR1 is SGHDT and CDR2 is YYEEEE in the germline V gene. The CDR3 is 16 residues long. V was pared by 3 bases and J by 2 bases, with 5 bases of the junction left unmatched. The CDR3 loop reads CASSWGTSVAYNEQFF. The CDR3 DNA reads TGTGCCAGCAGCTGGGGGACTAGCGTTGCCTACAATGAGCAGTTCTTC.

There are many counts of this clonotype. The chain links TRBV27 to TRBJ2-3; D uncertain. CDR1 is MNHEY, CDR2 SMNVEV, per germline (reference sequence). The CDR3 covers 13 residues. Trimming cost V 8 bases and J 6 bases, with 15 bases left between them. The CDR3 loop reads CASGVGLGDTQYF. Written as DNA, the CDR3 is TGTGCCAGCGGCGTGGGGTTAGGCGATACGCAGTATTTT.

The table lists this clonotype with many counts. The chain uses TRBV15 and TRBJ1-1; D is possibly TRBD1 (5 bases). The CDR3 contains 16 residues. Germline values: CDR1 LNHNV, CDR2 YYDKDF (reference sequence). Deletions cut 1 base from V and 3 bases from J, with 15 bases between. CDR3 loop: CATSRGRQGWYTEAFF. The CDR3 DNA sequence: TGTGCCACCAGCAGAGGCCGTCAGGGATGGTACACTGAAGCTTTCTTT.

This clonotype was counted a few times. CDR3 nucleotide sequence: TGTGCCACCAGCACGGGACTATCCACAGATACGCAGTATTTT. Protein product: CATSTGLSTDTQYF. The chain carries TRBV24-1 and TRBJ2-3, with 7 bases that match TRBD2. Per the germline V gene, CDR1 is KGHDR and CDR2 is SFDVKD. The CDR3 is 14 amino acids. The ends lost 7 bases at V and 2 bases at J; junction bases unmatched: 5.

Ten or more counts support this clonotype. The J gene is TRBJ2-1, the V gene TRBV30; the match to TRBD2 covers 12 bases. V trimming: 2 bases; J trimming: 8 bases; junction bases outside the gene matches: 7. This CDR3 is 15 amino acids long. From germline, CDR1 is GTSNPN and CDR2 SVGIG (reference sequence). The DNA of the CDR3 is TGTGCCTGGAGTTTCCTAGCGGGAGGGCCGTATGAGCAGTTCTTC. Translated: CAWSFLAGGPYEQFF.

The sample holds many counts of this clonotype. This chain uses TRBV20-1 with TRBJ2-3, with 11 bases matching TRBD1. With 3 bases clipped from V and 4 bases from J, the junction kept 6 bases outside the gene matches. The germline V gene has CDR1 DFQATT and CDR2 SNEGSKA (reference sequence). CDR3 size: 15 residues. The chain's CDR3 is CSASFRDRGADTQYF. The CDR3 bases are TGCAGTGCTAGTTTCCGGGACAGGGGGGCAGATACGCAGTATTTT.

This clonotype came up many times. The V call is TRBV6-1, the J call TRBJ2-7; no definite D call. Germline V lookup: CDR1 MNHNS, CDR2 SASEGT. V shed 7 bases and J shed 3 bases, with 4 bases lying between them. The CDR3 has 10 residues. The DNA for the CDR3 is TGTGCCAGCACAGACTACGAGCAGTACTTC. It encodes CASTDYEQYF.

This clonotype was counted many times. The chain couples TRBV7-3 to TRBJ1-2, with TRBD1 matching over 7 bases. This CDR3 has 13 amino acids. CDR1 SGHTA and CDR2 FQGTGA come from the germline V gene. Unmatched junction bases numbered 7, after V lost 4 bases and J lost 8 bases. CDR3 amino acids: CASSSGTEQGYTF. The CDR3 bases are TGTGCCAGCAGCTCTGGGACAGAGCAGGGCTACACCTTC.

This clonotype was found a few times. CDR3 residues: CAWTTGAGANVLTF. In DNA, the CDR3 is TGTGCCTGGACCACAGGGGCTGGGGCCAACGTCCTGACTTTC. The chain links TRBV30 to TRBJ2-6, with 7 bases aligning to TRBD1. The germline gives CDR1 GTSNPN, CDR2 SVGIG (reference sequence). Unmatched junction bases numbered 2, after V lost 4 bases and J lost 2 bases. There are 14 residues in the CDR3.

The chain recombines TRBV3-1 with TRBJ2-2; D unresolved. Trimming pared 2 bases from V and 7 bases from J, leaving 2 bases between. The CDR3 loop spans 11 amino acids. From germline, CDR1 is LGHDT and CDR2 YNNKEL (reference sequence). DNA of the CDR3: TGTGCCAGCAGCCAATACGGGGAGCTGTTTTTT. This encodes CASSQYGELFF. The complete variable domain, with remaining parts taken from reference TRBV3-1 and TRBJ2-2, reads DTAVSQTPKYLVTQMGNDKSIKCEQNLGHDTMYWYKQDSKKFLKIMFSYNNKELIINETVPNRFSPKSPDKAHLNLHINSLELGDSAVYFCASSQYGELFFGEGSRLTVL.

V usage is TRBV4-1 and J usage is TRBJ2-3, with D possibly matching TRBD2 (6 bases). The germline V and J ends were trimmed by 4 bases and 2 bases, with 16 bases remaining between them. Germline CDR1 reads MGHRA; CDR2 reads YSYEKL. The CDR3 spans 16 residues. CDR3 region: CASSRQPGANTDTQYF. The CDR3, as DNA: TGCGCCAGCAGCCGTCAACCGGGAGCGAACACAGATACGCAGTATTTT.

The table lists this clonotype with a few counts. The gene calls are TRBV5-1 and TRBJ2-3, with 8 bases aligning to TRBD2. V gave up 0 bases and J gave up 1 base; unmatched junction bases: 4. The CDR3 has 16 amino acids. Germline-derived CDR1 and CDR2 are SGHRS and YFSETQ. The CDR3 is CASSLGWRGGTDTQYF. The CDR3 DNA reads TGCGCCAGCAGCTTGGGATGGCGGGGGGGCACAGATACGCAGTATTTT.

This clonotype was detected ten times or more. V is TRBV5-1 and J is TRBJ1-1, with D maybe TRBD1 (5 bases). The CDR3 covers 16 residues. Germline CDR1 is SGHRS and CDR2 is YFSETQ. The V gene lost 3 bases and the J gene lost 0 bases, with 15 bases spanning the gap. The CDR3 sequence is CASSWSAGALNTEAFF. Here the CDR3 DNA reads TGCGCCAGCAGCTGGAGTGCCGGGGCTCTGAACACTGAAGCTTTCTTT. The whole variable domain, filled in from reference TRBV5-1 and TRBJ1-1, reads KAGVTQTPRYLIKTRGQQVTLSCSPISGHRSVSWYQQTPGQGLQFLFEYFSETQRNKGNFPGRFSGRQFSNSRSEMNVSTLELGDSALYLCASSWSAGALNTEAFFGQGTRLTVV.

The chain links TRBV11-3 to TRBJ2-3; D gene uncertain. CDR3 length equals 14 residues. The V end was cut by 5 bases, the J end by 6 bases, with 15 bases between. Germline CDR1 reads SGHNT; CDR2 reads YENEEA. The CDR3 protein is CASSPSTNPDTQYF. CDR3 DNA sequence: TGTGCCAGCAGCCCCTCTACAAACCCGGATACGCAGTATTTT.

This sequence joins TRBV4-3 and TRBJ2-5; maybe TRBD2 (5 bases). The length of the CDR3 is 16 residues. Trimming stripped 4 bases from V and 1 base from J, with 16 bases between. Looked up from germline, CDR1 is LGHNA and CDR2 is YSLEER. The CDR3 loop is CASSPGKVALQETQYF. Here the CDR3 DNA reads TGCGCCAGCAGCCCGGGAAAGGTCGCTCTCCAAGAGACCCAGTACTTC.

This clonotype came up many times. The V call is TRBV28, the J call TRBJ2-4; 8 nucleotides align to TRBD2. V dropped 6 bases and J dropped 0; count of bases not matched to a gene: 7. The CDR3 consists of 16 residues. From germline, CDR1 is MDHEN and CDR2 SYDVKM. CDR3 residues: CASSPGREVAKNIQYF. For the CDR3, the DNA is TGTGCCAGCAGCCCAGGGCGGGAGGTAGCCAAAAACATTCAGTACTTC.

The chain is built from TRBV6-4 and TRBJ1-5, with TRBD1 matching 10 bases. There are 16 residues in the CDR3. Unmatched junction bases numbered 11, after V lost 8 bases and J lost 4 bases. Germline lookup yields CDR1 MRHNA and CDR2 SNTAGT. CDR3 nucleotide sequence: TGTGCCAGCTACCTGGGACAGGGGCGAGGGAATCAGCCCCAGCATTTT. Its translation is CASYLGQGRGNQPQHF.

This clonotype occurred a few times. It may be a read error: a sequence one base away is much more abundant. The rearrangement joins TRBV5-1 to TRBJ1-2; possible D gene TRBD1, 6 bases. Germline lookup yields CDR1 SGHRS and CDR2 YFSETQ. The CDR3 totals 13 residues. The CDR3 is CASSRTASYGYIF. The CDR3 nucleotides read TGCGCCAGCAGCAGGACAGCCTCCTATGGCTACATCTTC.

This clonotype was seen ten or more times. This rearrangement joins TRBV29-1 to TRBJ1-1; D is perhaps TRBD1 (6 bases). The CDR3 sequence is 16 residues long. Germline CDR1 is SQVTM and CDR2 is ANQGSEA. V was cut by 7 bases and J by 0 bases, with 21 bases left in between. CDR3 nucleotide sequence: TGCAGCGCCATCCCGAACAGGGTTGCCCTGAACACTGAAGCTTTCTTT. It encodes CSAIPNRVALNTEAFF. Supplemented by reference TRBV29-1 and TRBJ1-1, the full variable domain reads SAVISQKPSRDICQRGTSLTIQCQVDSQVTMMFWYRQQPGQSLTLIATANQGSEATYESGFVIDKFPISRPNLTFSTLTVSNMSPEDSSIYLCSAIPNRVALNTEAFFGQGTRLTVV.

Turning to this clonotype: This clone may be a read error of a much larger clone one base away. CDR3 bases: TGTGCCAGCAGTGAAGGAACCCCGGGACAGGGGAATAGCAATCAGCCCCAGCAGTTT. Protein sequence: CASSEGTPGQGNSNQPQQF. The chain links TRBV12-3 or TRBV12-4 to TRBJ1-5, with 10 nucleotides matching TRBD1. The CDR3 loop spans 19 amino acids.

This clonotype has at least ten counts. This chain uses TRBV20-1 with TRBJ2-2; 8 bases fit TRBD2. This CDR3 contains 17 residues. Germline trimming cut 3 bases from V and 3 bases from J; bases unmatched to any gene: 12. The germline CDR1 and CDR2 sequences are DFQATT and SNEGSKA (reference sequence). The CDR3: CSARRAGVRPDTGELFF. The CDR3 nucleotides read TGCAGTGCTAGGAGAGCGGGAGTTAGGCCCGACACCGGGGAGCTGTTTTTT.

This clonotype was found many times. In DNA, the CDR3 is TGTGCCTGGATGTCTAGCCCTCAAGAGACCCAGTACTTC. It encodes CAWMSSPQETQYF. The chain carries TRBV30 and TRBJ2-5; TRBD2 is a possible D gene (5 bases). The CDR3 totals 13 residues. Germline V gene data show CDR1 as GTSNPN and CDR2 as SVGIG (reference sequence). The V gene lost 4 bases and the J gene lost 2 bases, with 11 bases spanning the gap.